This T cell receptor (beta chain) was found in a study of blood T cell repertoires in COVID-19. Study information: T cells, B-cell-depleted T cells, or PBMCs supplied cDNA or gDNA.

Sequencing was performed with immunoSEQ multiplex PCR; in TCRdb, only in-frame clones are kept and a portion is missing. The profile shows 50,000 or so clones, roughly four fifths of them singletons. Germline lookup yields CDR1 SGDLS and CDR2 YYNGEE. CDR3 length equals 13 residues. V lost 3 bases and J lost 8, with 14 bases in between. The chain is built from TRBV9 and TRBJ2-5; the D is unclear. Sequencing used peripheral blood. This receptor was obtained from a man aged 35 to 55 with acute or convalescent COVID-19. The CDR3 sequence is CASSGYYTDTQYF. The CDR3 DNA reads TGTGCCAGCAGCGGGTACTACACTGACACCCAGTACTTC. The variable domain in full, with the rest retrieved from reference TRBV9 and TRBJ2-5, is DSGVTQTPKHLITATGQRVTLRCSPRSGDLSVYWYQQSLDQGLQFLIQYYNGEERAKGNILERFSAQQFPDLHSELNLSSLELGDSALYFCASSGYYTDTQYFGPGTRLLVL.